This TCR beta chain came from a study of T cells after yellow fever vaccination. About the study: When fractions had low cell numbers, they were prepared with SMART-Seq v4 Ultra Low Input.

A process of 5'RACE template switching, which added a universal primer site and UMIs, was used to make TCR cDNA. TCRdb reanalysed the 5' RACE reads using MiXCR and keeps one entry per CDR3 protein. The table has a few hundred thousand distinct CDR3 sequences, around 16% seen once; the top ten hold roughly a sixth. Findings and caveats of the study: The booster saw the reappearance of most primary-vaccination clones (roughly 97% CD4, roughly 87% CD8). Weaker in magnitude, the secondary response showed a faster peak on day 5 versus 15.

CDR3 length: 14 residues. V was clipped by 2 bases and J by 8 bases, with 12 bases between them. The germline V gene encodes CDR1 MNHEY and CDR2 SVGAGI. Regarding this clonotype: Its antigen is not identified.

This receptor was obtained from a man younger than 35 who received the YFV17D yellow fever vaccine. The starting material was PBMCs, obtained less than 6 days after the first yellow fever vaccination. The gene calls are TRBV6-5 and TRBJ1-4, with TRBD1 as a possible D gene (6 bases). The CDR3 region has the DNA TGTGCCAGCAGTTACCTTACAGGGAGGGAAAAACTGTTTTTT. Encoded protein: CASSYLTGREKLFF.